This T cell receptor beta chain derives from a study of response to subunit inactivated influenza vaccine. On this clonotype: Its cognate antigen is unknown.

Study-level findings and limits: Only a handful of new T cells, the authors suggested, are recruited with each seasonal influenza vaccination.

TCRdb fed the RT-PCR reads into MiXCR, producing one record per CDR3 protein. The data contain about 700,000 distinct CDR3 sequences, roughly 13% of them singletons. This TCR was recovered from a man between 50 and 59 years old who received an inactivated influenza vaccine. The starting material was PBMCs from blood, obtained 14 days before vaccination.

The CDR3 sequence is CASSESQGRFSTEAFF. CDR3 sequence (DNA): TGTGCCAGCAGTGAATCCCAGGGGCGCTTCAGCACTGAAGCTTTCTTT. The chain combines TRBV25-1 with TRBJ1-1; D perhaps matches TRBD1 (6 bases). V dropped 1 base and J dropped 4 bases, with 16 bases sitting between them. The CDR3 has 16 amino acids. Germline assignment: CDR1 MGHDK and CDR2 SYGVNS.